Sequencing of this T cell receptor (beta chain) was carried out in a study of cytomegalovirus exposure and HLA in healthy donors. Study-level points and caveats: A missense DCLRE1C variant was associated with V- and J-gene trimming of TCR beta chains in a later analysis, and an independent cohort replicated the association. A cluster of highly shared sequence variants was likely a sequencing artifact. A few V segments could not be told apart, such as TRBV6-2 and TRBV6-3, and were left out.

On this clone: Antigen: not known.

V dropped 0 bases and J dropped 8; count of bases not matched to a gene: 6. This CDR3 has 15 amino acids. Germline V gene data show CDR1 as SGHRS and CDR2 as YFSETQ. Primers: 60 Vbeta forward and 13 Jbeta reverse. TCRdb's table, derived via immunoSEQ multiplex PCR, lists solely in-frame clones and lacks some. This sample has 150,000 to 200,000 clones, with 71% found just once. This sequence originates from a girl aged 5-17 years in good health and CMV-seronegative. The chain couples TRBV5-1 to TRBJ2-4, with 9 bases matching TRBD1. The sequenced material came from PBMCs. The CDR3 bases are TGCGCCAGCAGCTTGGCGGGACAGGGAGGGCACATTCAGTACTTC. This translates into CASSLAGQGGHIQYF. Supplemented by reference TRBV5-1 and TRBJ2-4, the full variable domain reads KAGVTQTPRYLIKTRGQQVTLSCSPISGHRSVSWYQQTPGQGLQFLFEYFSETQRNKGNFPGRFSGRQFSNSRSEMNVSTLELGDSALYLCASSLAGQGGHIQYFGAGTRLSVL.